This T cell receptor (beta chain) was sequenced for a study of T cell responses to AZD1222 COVID-19 vaccine. The study, taken as a whole, reports: At baseline, just a handful of AZD1222 recipients tested seropositive.

Note on this clone: Its antigen is undetermined.

CDR3 length: 14 amino acids. V lost 4 bases to trimming and J lost 0 bases; unmatched junction nucleotides: 3. Germline loops: CDR1 SEHNR, CDR2 FQNEAQ (reference sequence). The protocol was immunoSEQ multiplex PCR, while the TCRdb copy is restricted to in-frame clones and leaves out a portion. The data hold 140,000 to 150,000 clones, with over 75% observed a single time. The material sequenced was peripheral blood, taken on day 0 of AZD1222 vaccination. The chain recombines TRBV7-9 with TRBJ2-7, with TRBD1 matching over 7 bases. The TCR sequence derives from an adult in good health. DNA for the CDR3: TGTGCCAGCAGCTCGGGGACAGTCTCCTACGAGCAGTACTTC. It yields the protein CASSSGTVSYEQYF.